This entry lists 29 T cell receptor beta chains sequenced from one sample in a study of monozygotic twins with inflammatory bowel disease. No DNA is given; TCRdb re-called the 5' RACE reads and lists each CDR3 protein once. The sample table sets out 200,000 to 250,000 distinct CDR3 sequences. Sequenced input: blood. The receptors were gathered from a human donor with ulcerative colitis or Crohn's disease, or a healthy co-twin of an affected twin (not recorded which).

This chain joins TRBV3-1 and TRBJ1-1. This CDR3 is built from 12 residues. Germline V gives CDR1 LGHDT, CDR2 YNNKEL (reference sequence). The CDR3 spells CASTQGSTEAFF.

This chain links TRBV27 with TRBJ2-6; checking the TCRdb D call of TRBD2 is not possible without DNA. CDR3 length equals 17 residues. Germline CDR1 MNHEY, CDR2 SMNVEV (reference sequence). The CDR3: CASSFLEGSHGANVLTF.

The chain recombines TRBV12-3 or TRBV12-4 with TRBJ2-7; without DNA, the TCRdb call of TRBD1 cannot be checked. This CDR3 is built from 16 residues. The CDR3 loop is CASSPEGGAEEYEQYF.

V is TRBV5-1 and J is TRBJ2-3; the TCRdb D gene call, TRBD2, has no DNA to confirm it. The CDR3 contains 16 residues. Germline V CDR1 and CDR2: SGHRS, YFSETQ. The CDR3 is CASSSGLAASTDTQYF.

The chain recombines TRBV7-8 with TRBJ1-1. Per germline, CDR1 SGHVS and CDR2 FQNEAQ. This CDR3 has 12 residues. CDR3 amino acids: CASSLDDTEAFF.

The gene calls are TRBV12-3 or TRBV12-4 and TRBJ1-4. CDR3 size: 14 residues. The CDR3 loop reads CASSSARANEKLFF.

The chain combines TRBV7-8 with TRBJ2-7; TCRdb gives TRBD2 as the D gene, but with no DNA this cannot be confirmed. The CDR3 runs 15 residues. The germline CDR1 and CDR2 sequences are SGHVS and FQNEAQ. CDR3 in amino acids: CASSSEAGGGYEQYF.

The CDR3 region is CASSWAVHSPLHF. The J gene is TRBJ1-6, the V gene TRBV12-3 or TRBV12-4; TCRdb reports TRBD1, a call that lacks DNA to check it against. CDR3 length: 13 residues.

The V call is TRBV29-1, the J call TRBJ2-1; there is no DNA to check the TCRdb D call of TRBD1. The germline gives CDR1 SQVTM, CDR2 ANQGSEA. CDR3 length equals 13 residues. CDR3 protein: CSVGDLGYNEQFF.

The chain uses TRBV20-1 and TRBJ2-3; without DNA, the TCRdb call of TRBD2 cannot be checked. The germline CDR1 and CDR2 sequences are DFQATT and SNEGSKA (reference sequence). This CDR3 is 14 amino acids long. The CDR3 protein is CSASSGSSTDTQYF.

This chain uses TRBV6-2 or TRBV6-3 with TRBJ2-2; TCRdb returns TRBD1, unconfirmable since there is no DNA. The CDR3 length is 15 residues. CDR1 and CDR2 (germline): MNHEY, SVGEGT. The CDR3 sequence is CASSYKGVNTGELFF.

The chain combines TRBV7-9 with TRBJ1-2; TCRdb's D call of TRBD1 is untestable without DNA. The CDR3 totals 15 residues. The germline CDR1 and CDR2 sequences are SEHNR and FQNEAQ (reference sequence). CDR3 region: CASSLRQGAQYGYTF.

The V call is TRBV12-3 or TRBV12-4, the J call TRBJ1-1; TCRdb returns TRBD1, unconfirmable since there is no DNA. This CDR3 is built from 13 residues. The CDR3 spells CASTEGVAEKAFF.

The J gene is TRBJ2-2, the V gene TRBV5-1; TCRdb picks TRBD1, but there is no DNA to check that call. Germline CDR1 SGHRS, CDR2 YFSETQ. The CDR3 sequence is 15 residues long. CDR3 residues: CASSLITGGIGELFF. The variable domain in full, with the rest retrieved from reference TRBV5-1 and TRBJ2-2, is KAGVTQTPRYLIKTRGQQVTLSCSPISGHRSVSWYQQTPGQGLQFLFEYFSETQRNKGNFPGRFSGRQFSNSRSEMNVSTLELGDSALYLCASSLITGGIGELFFGEGSRLTVL.

The rearrangement joins TRBV7-2 to TRBJ2-1; TCRdb designates TRBD2, a call that cannot be tested without DNA. The CDR3 covers 15 residues. Germline lookup yields CDR1 SGHTA and CDR2 FQGNSA. The CDR3 region is CASSSLAGSWNEQFF. The complete variable domain, with remaining parts taken from reference TRBV7-2 and TRBJ2-1, reads GAGVSQSPSNKVTEKGKDVELRCDPISGHTALYWYRQSLGQGLEFLIYFQGNSAPDKSGLPSDRFSAERTGGSVSTLTIQRTQQEDSAVYLCASSSLAGSWNEQFFGPGTRLTVL.

The genes are TRBV3-1 and TRBJ2-2; the D call from TCRdb, TRBD1, cannot be confirmed without DNA. CDR1 is LGHDT and CDR2 is YNNKEL in the germline V gene (reference sequence). The CDR3 runs to 18 residues. CDR3 region: CASSKNVRDSANTGELFF.

V is TRBV29-1 and J is TRBJ2-6. CDR1 and CDR2 (germline): SQVTM, ANQGSEA. CDR3 length: 13 residues. CDR3: CSVFLSGANVLTF.

The genes are TRBV12-3 or TRBV12-4 and TRBJ1-2; there is no DNA to check the TCRdb D call of TRBD1. The CDR3 loop spans 15 amino acids. CDR3 protein: CASSLTGVSFYGYTF.

The chain joins TRBV12-3 or TRBV12-4 to TRBJ1-1. CDR3 length equals 15 residues. The CDR3 reads CASSPRESGNTEAFF.

The chain is built from TRBV20-1 and TRBJ1-1; as DNA is missing, the TRBD1 call by TCRdb cannot be tested. Looked up from germline, CDR1 is DFQATT and CDR2 is SNEGSKA (reference sequence). The CDR3 has 16 amino acids. The CDR3 protein is CSARGIIQGFDTEAFF.

The chain joins TRBV6-2 or TRBV6-3 to TRBJ2-7. Germline V gene data show CDR1 as MNHEY and CDR2 as SVGEGT. There are 12 residues in the CDR3. This CDR3 reads CASSYARHEQYF.

The chain employs TRBV7-2 and TRBJ2-2; TCRdb's assignment of TRBD2 cannot be checked, as there is no DNA. The length of the CDR3 is 17 residues. CDR1 and CDR2 (germline): SGHTA, FQGNSA. This CDR3 reads CASSLVPGTRGTGELFF.

The J gene is TRBJ2-5, the V gene TRBV12-5; checking the TCRdb D call of TRBD1 is not possible without DNA. There are 15 residues in the CDR3. Per the germline V gene, CDR1 is LGHNT and CDR2 is FRNRAP. Here the CDR3 reads CASGLVVAGAETQYF. The variable domain in full, with the rest retrieved from reference TRBV12-5 and TRBJ2-5, is DARVTQTPRHKVTEMGQEVTMRCQPILGHNTVFWYRQTMMQGLELLAYFRNRAPLDDSGMPKDRFSAEMPDATLATLKIQPSEPRDSAVYFCASGLVVAGAETQYFGPGTRLLVL.

The CDR3 loop reads CASTKRTSGTYNEQFF. The V call is TRBV6-1, the J call TRBJ2-1; there is no DNA to check the TCRdb D call of TRBD2. This CDR3 is built from 16 residues. Germline V gene lookup returns CDR1 MNHNS and CDR2 SASEGT.

This chain's CDR3 is CATSDIAGELFF. The V and J genes are TRBV24-1 and TRBJ2-2. CDR1 and CDR2 from the germline V gene are KGHDR and SFDVKD. CDR3 length: 12 amino acids.

The CDR3 spells CASTLRGEETQYF. The chain combines TRBV5-4 with TRBJ2-5; the TCRdb call, TRBD2, lacks DNA for checking. Germline CDR1 is SGHNT and CDR2 is YYREEE (reference sequence). This CDR3 comprises 13 residues.

This CDR3 reads CASSEGPNPTTGELFF. V and J are TRBV5-4 and TRBJ2-2; TCRdb's D call, TRBD2, is unchecked because there is no DNA. Germline CDR1 reads SGHNT; CDR2 reads YYREEE (reference sequence). The CDR3 has 16 residues.

The gene calls are TRBV7-9 and TRBJ1-1; the D call of TRBD1 rests on TCRdb alone, since no DNA is present to check it. From germline, CDR1 is SEHNR and CDR2 FQNEAQ (reference sequence). The length of the CDR3 is 16 residues. CDR3 sequence: CASSPDPGQGATEAFF.

The chain joins TRBV4-1 to TRBJ1-5. CDR3 length: 15 amino acids. Germline CDR1 and CDR2: MGHRA and YSYEKL. This CDR3 is CASSQDSWSNQPQHF.